Reported below is one T cell receptor (beta chain). Its antigen remains unknown. Amplification used 60 Vbeta primers and 13 Jbeta primers. TCRdb keeps only in-frame clones here, not all; method: immunoSEQ multiplex PCR. Counted here are roughly 130,000 clones, around 80% occurring once; the ten biggest clones make up roughly 5%. This sample is part of a study of cytomegalovirus exposure and HLA in healthy donors. Overall study findings and caveats: As confirmed in vitro, a few CMV-associated chains were specific for CMV antigens. Highly shared sequence variants in one cluster were likely a sequencing artifact. Most TCR sequences were seen very rarely across donors, but some public TCRs occurred in many.

CDR3 length: 13 residues. The V gene's germline CDR1 is SGHVS and CDR2 FQNEAQ. Trimming removed 5 bases at V and 6 bases at J, with 11 bases between. This clonotype was sampled from a man in his thirties or forties in good health and CMV-seronegative. The gene calls are TRBV7-8 and TRBJ1-5; D is uncertain. Source material: PBMCs. In DNA form, the CDR3 reads TGTGCCAGCAGCGGGTGGGAGAGTCAGCCCCAGCATTTT. Translation gives CASSGWESQPQHF.